This T cell receptor beta chain was identified in a study of T cells after posttransplantation cyclophosphamide. Study-level findings and limits: Later post-transplant blood repertoires were often dominated by donor CD8+ memory clones. Tissue-infiltrating T cells from skin or gut overlapped little with blood T cells. Recipient CMV seropositivity and CMV reactivation strongly tracked TRB clonality.

TCRdb's copy holds only in-frame clones and misses some; the assay was immunoSEQ multiplex PCR. The counts give approximately 30,000 clones, none of them seen only once; 6.5% to 7% is held by the top ten. The related graft donor's blood sample was taken on the day of bone marrow donation. The germline V gene has CDR1 MDHEN and CDR2 SYDVKM. CDR3 length equals 15 residues. J gave up 2 bases and V 5 bases, and 5 bases lay outside the gene matches. This clone occurred many times. What it binds is unknown. The TCR sequence derives from a woman aged 50 to 60 in good health and a related stem cell transplant donor. Sequencing was carried out using PBMCs. This chain uses TRBV28 with TRBJ1-1, with 10 bases fitting TRBD1. The CDR3: CASSMGTGENTEAFF. DNA of the CDR3: TGTGCCAGCAGTATGGGGACAGGGGAAAACACTGAAGCTTTCTTT.